Below are 26 T cell receptor beta chains sequenced from a single sample in a study of blood T cell repertoires in COVID-19. Here immunoSEQ multiplex PCR was the method, and the copy in TCRdb shows in-frame clones only, minus some. This table has more than 250,000 clones, 80% to 95% appearing once. Material for sequencing was PBMCs or T cells enriched from blood (not recorded which). Every receptor here comes from a woman aged 25 to 39 who had recovered from COVID-19.

V is TRBV7-8 and J is TRBJ1-1; tentatively, D is TRBD1 (5 bases). Germline V gives CDR1 SGHVS, CDR2 FQNEAQ. The CDR3 spans 14 residues. Trimming took off 4 bases at V and 2 bases at J, with 11 bases between the two ends. The chain's CDR3 is CASSSRAPNTEAFF. The CDR3 nucleotides read TGTGCCAGCAGCTCCAGGGCCCCCAACACTGAAGCTTTCTTT.

The rearrangement uses TRBV9 and TRBJ1-6; D might be TRBD1 (6 bases). Germline CDR1 and CDR2: SGDLS and YYNGEE. V lost 0 bases and J lost 7, with 17 bases in between. The CDR3 is 17 residues long. CDR3 region: CASSVEARDIGNSPLHF. The CDR3 nucleotides read TGTGCCAGCAGCGTAGAGGCTCGGGACATAGGCAATTCACCCCTCCACTTT.

The rearrangement links TRBV9 to TRBJ2-2; 11 positions match TRBD2. V lost 4 bases, J lost 5 bases, and 7 bases stayed unmatched. Per the germline V gene, CDR1 is SGDLS and CDR2 is YYNGEE. The CDR3 consists of 16 residues. Written as DNA, the CDR3 is TGTGCCAGCAGCTTAACTAGCGGGAGAGTTACCGGGGAGCTGTTTTTT. Its translation is CASSLTSGRVTGELFF.

The CDR3 sequence is CASSQVFGGLTDTQYF. The CDR3 DNA is TGTGCCAGCAGCCAAGTTTTTGGGGGCCTCACAGATACGCAGTATTTT. The rearrangement links TRBV3-1 (or the pseudogene TRBV3-2) to TRBJ2-3, with a weak D call TRBD1 (6 bases). The germline V and J ends were trimmed by 1 base and 2 bases, with 13 bases remaining between them. The CDR3 covers 16 residues. Germline loops: CDR1 LGHDT, CDR2 YNNKEL (reference sequence).

V is TRBV27 and J is TRBJ2-7; 7 bases are a match to TRBD2. Germline CDR1 reads MNHEY; CDR2 reads SMNVEV (reference sequence). V shed 5 bases and J 5 bases; nucleotides not matched to a gene: 9. The CDR3 totals 14 residues. The CDR3: CASSPQRGSDEQYF. In DNA form, the CDR3 reads TGTGCCAGCAGTCCCCAGCGGGGCAGCGACGAGCAGTACTTC.

This CDR3 is CASSLDIQVVLKNIQYF. CDR3 nucleotides: TGTGCCAGCAGCTTAGATATCCAGGTTGTGCTAAAAAACATTCAGTACTTC. The chain links TRBV11-2 to TRBJ2-4; no definite D call. CDR3 size: 17 residues. V shed 0 bases and J shed 4 bases, with 16 bases lying between them. Looked up from germline, CDR1 is SGHAT and CDR2 is FQNNGV.

The chain employs TRBV27 and TRBJ1-1; 10 bases map to TRBD1. Trimming took 4 bases from V and 4 from J; bases not matched to a gene: 0. Germline V CDR1 and CDR2: MNHEY, SMNVEV (reference sequence). The CDR3 is made up of 13 amino acids. CDR3 loop: CASSWTGGTEAFF. The CDR3 DNA sequence: TGTGCCAGCAGTTGGACAGGGGGCACTGAAGCTTTCTTT.

CDR3 residues: CASSFTGVQETQYF. CDR3 nucleotides: TGTGCCAGCAGCTTTACAGGGGTTCAAGAGACCCAGTACTTC. The chain links TRBV7-9 to TRBJ2-5; 7 bases are a match to TRBD1. The CDR3 covers 14 residues. CDR1 and CDR2 (germline): SEHNR, FQNEAQ (reference sequence). The V segment lost 3 bases and the J segment 2 bases; nucleotides outside the gene matches: 3. Variable domain in full (rest from reference TRBV7-9 and TRBJ2-5): DTGVSQNPRHKITKRGQNVTFRCDPISEHNRLYWYRQTLGQGPEFLTYFQNEAQLEKSRLLSDRFSAERPKGSFSTLEIQRTEQGDSAMYLCASSFTGVQETQYFGPGTRLLVL.

In this sample, this clone turned up once. The rearrangement links TRBV28 to TRBJ2-7, with 7 bases identical to TRBD1. CDR1 MDHEN and CDR2 SYDVKM come from the germline V gene. There are 15 residues in the CDR3. V lost 5 bases, J lost 4 bases, and 11 bases stayed unmatched. CDR3 DNA sequence: TGTGCCAGCAGTGGGATCCGGGACAGTCCTTACGAGCAGTACTTC. This sequence encodes CASSGIRDSPYEQYF.

This chain links TRBV24-1 with TRBJ2-1; 7 bases map to TRBD1. Losses at the gene ends were 4 bases for V and 7 bases for J; bases not matched to a gene: 3. The CDR3 spans 13 residues. Looked up from germline, CDR1 is KGHDR and CDR2 is SFDVKD. CDR3 DNA sequence: TGTGCCACCAGTGACCGCAGGGGGAATGAGCAGTTCTTC. Its protein product is CATSDRRGNEQFF.

The rearrangement uses TRBV2 and TRBJ1-1; a weak D match, TRBD1 (6 bases). The CDR3 covers 13 residues. V lost 5 bases, J lost 3 bases, and 10 bases lay in between. Germline V CDR1 and CDR2: SNHLY, FYNNEI. This CDR3 reads CASSSRGDTEAFF. CDR3 nucleotides: TGTGCCAGCAGTTCCAGGGGAGACACTGAAGCTTTCTTT.

J is TRBJ2-4 and V is TRBV29-1, with 7 bases lining up with TRBD1. The CDR3 has 13 residues. Germline trimming cut 2 bases from V and 6 bases from J; bases unmatched to any gene: 4. Germline CDR1 reads SQVTM; CDR2 reads ANQGSEA. The DNA of the CDR3 is TGCAGCGTTGAAAAGGGGGCGGGAAACATTCAGTACTTC. Encoded protein: CSVEKGAGNIQYF.

The chain uses TRBV12-3 or TRBV12-4 and TRBJ2-1; 8 positions agree with TRBD2. J was trimmed by 9 bases and V by 3 bases; bases with no gene match: 4. The CDR3 contains 13 residues. The CDR3 DNA sequence: TGTGCCAGCAGTTTCAGCGGGGGCGGTGAGCAGTTCTTC. Translating gives CASSFSGGGEQFF.

The chain joins TRBV4-2 to TRBJ2-3, with a possible D match to TRBD2 (5 bases). Between the trimmed V and J ends, which lost 1 base and 0 bases, there was a span of 17 bases. Germline V gives CDR1 LGHNA, CDR2 YNFKEQ. This CDR3 region has 18 residues. In DNA, the CDR3 is TGTGCCAGCAGCCAAGGCAGCCTCCTAGCAGCTAGCACAGATACGCAGTATTTT. Protein sequence: CASSQGSLLAASTDTQYF.

The rearrangement links TRBV4-1 to TRBJ1-2; 9 bases are a match to TRBD1. The ends lost 1 base at V and 5 bases at J; junction bases unmatched: 11. CDR1 is MGHRA, CDR2 YSYEKL, per germline. This CDR3 has 17 amino acids. The CDR3 here is CASSQGLSGQGTYGYTF. In DNA, the CDR3 is TGCGCCAGCAGCCAAGGACTATCGGGACAGGGAACGTATGGCTACACCTTC.

The chain joins TRBV12-3 or TRBV12-4 to TRBJ2-2, with D uncertain. V lost 8 bases to trimming and J lost 6 bases, with 10 bases between them. CDR3 length: 12 residues. The CDR3, as DNA: TGTGCCAGCGAGTTTTATCCCGGGGAGCTGTTTTTT. Translated: CASEFYPGELFF.

This clone was recorded only once. The J gene is TRBJ2-7, the V gene TRBV29-1, with D perhaps TRBD2 (5 bases). Germline CDR1 SQVTM, CDR2 ANQGSEA. V was cut by 0 bases and J by 3 bases, with 6 bases left in between. The CDR3 spans 12 residues. The CDR3 DNA reads as TGCAGCGTTGAAGATGAGGGCTACGAGCAGTACTTC. It codes for CSVEDEGYEQYF.

The V gene is TRBV5-8, the J gene TRBJ1-5; a weak D match, TRBD1 (6 bases). V lost 0 bases, J lost 6 bases, and 13 bases lay in between. CDR3 size: 15 residues. CDR1 and CDR2 from the germline V gene are SGHTS and YDEGEE. CDR3 DNA: TGTGCCAGCAGCTTGGGGGGAGCCAGGGGTCAGCCCCAGCATTTT. This codes for CASSLGGARGQPQHF.

In regard to this clone: Other DNA sequences in the same sample also yield this CDR3. The V and J genes are TRBV5-1 and TRBJ2-2; D may be TRBD1 (5 bases). CDR1 and CDR2 from the germline V gene are SGHRS and YFSETQ. Trimming stripped 4 bases from V and 4 bases from J, with 8 bases between. The CDR3 runs to 13 residues. CDR3 bases: TGCGCCAGCAGCCTGCAGGGCACCGGGGAGCTGTTTTTT. This translates into CASSLQGTGELFF. Supplemented by reference TRBV5-1 and TRBJ2-2, the full variable domain reads KAGVTQTPRYLIKTRGQQVTLSCSPISGHRSVSWYQQTPGQGLQFLFEYFSETQRNKGNFPGRFSGRQFSNSRSEMNVSTLELGDSALYLCASSLQGTGELFFGEGSRLTVL.

The chain couples TRBV5-1 to TRBJ1-1, with a possible D match to TRBD1 (6 bases). Germline V gene data show CDR1 as SGHRS and CDR2 as YFSETQ. The CDR3 extends over 14 amino acids. V lost 4 bases and J 4 bases, leaving 14 bases between the germline ends. The CDR3 DNA is TGCGCCAGCAGCCAGAAAACAGGGCCCACTGAAGCTTTCTTT. Protein product: CASSQKTGPTEAFF.

The rearrangement uses TRBV12-3 or TRBV12-4 and TRBJ2-6, with D perhaps matching TRBD1 (5 bases). V lost 8 bases and J 4 bases, leaving 9 bases between the germline ends. This CDR3 comprises 13 residues. For the CDR3, the DNA is TGTGCCAGCGCAGGGTCAGGGGCCAACGTCCTGACTTTC. Translation gives CASAGSGANVLTF.

The chain is built from TRBV5-1 and TRBJ2-1; TRBD2 matches 8 bases. J lost 6 bases, V lost 3 bases, and 5 bases had no gene match. The CDR3 extends over 14 amino acids. Germline CDR1 is SGHRS and CDR2 is YFSETQ. CDR3 DNA: TGCGCCAGCAGCTGGGGCGGGGGGTCCAATGAGCAGTTCTTC. Its protein is CASSWGGGSNEQFF. Based on the CDR3 plus reference TRBV5-1 and TRBJ2-1, the full variable domain is KAGVTQTPRYLIKTRGQQVTLSCSPISGHRSVSWYQQTPGQGLQFLFEYFSETQRNKGNFPGRFSGRQFSNSRSEMNVSTLELGDSALYLCASSWGGGSNEQFFGPGTRLTVL.

In this sample, this clone turned up once. The rearrangement uses TRBV3-1 (or the pseudogene TRBV3-2) and TRBJ2-3; the D gene is possibly TRBD1 (6 bases). V lost 1 base and J lost 5, with 28 bases in between. The germline V gene has CDR1 LGHDT and CDR2 YNNKEL (reference sequence). The CDR3 has 20 amino acids. In nucleotides, the CDR3 is TGTGCCAGCAGCCAAGTTTTGGGTCCTTGTGCGCAGGGGTTAATAGATACGCAGTATTTT. This codes for CASSQVLGPCAQGLIDTQYF.

V and J are TRBV11-3 and TRBJ2-7; D unresolved. CDR1 SGHNT and CDR2 YENEEA come from the germline V gene. V lost 4 bases to trimming and J lost 3 bases, with 16 bases between them. CDR3 length equals 15 residues. The CDR3 DNA reads TGTGCCAGCAGCTGGAACTACGCCCTTAGCTACGAGCAGTACTTC. As protein: CASSWNYALSYEQYF.

This clone was recorded a few times. The V and J genes are TRBV19 and TRBJ2-5; 8 bases line up with TRBD1. Trimming removed 4 bases from V and 4 bases from J; junction bases left unmatched: 5. Germline assignment: CDR1 LNHDA and CDR2 SQIVND (reference sequence). The CDR3 is 14 amino acids. CDR3 bases: TGTGCCAGTAGTAAAACAGGGGGGACAGAGACCCAGTACTTC. It codes for CASSKTGGTETQYF.

The rearrangement uses TRBV4-1 and TRBJ1-1, with TRBD1 matching over 7 bases. The length of the CDR3 is 14 residues. Germline values: CDR1 MGHRA, CDR2 YSYEKL. V gave up 0 bases and J gave up 7 bases; unmatched junction bases: 5. The CDR3 coding sequence is TGCGCCAGCAGCCAAGAAGACAGGGTTAATGAAGCTTTCTTT. Translating gives CASSQEDRVNEAFF.